These 29 T cell receptor beta chains came from one sample sequenced in a study of T cell repertoires in cytomegalovirus infection. TCRdb passed the reads through MiXCR, listing each CDR3 protein once. The sample has about 140,000 distinct CDR3 sequences, 6.5% seen once. The sample comprised PBMCs. These receptors were obtained from a human donor in good health (CMV status not recorded). Some clones in this sample may be carry-over from other donors' samples.

This clonotype was detected a few times. The rearrangement uses TRBV9 and TRBJ2-1; 9 bases align to TRBD2. Unmatched junction bases numbered 8, after V lost 4 bases and J lost 6 bases. The CDR3 covers 15 residues. Looked up from germline, CDR1 is SGDLS and CDR2 is YYNGEE. CDR3 bases: TGTGCCAGCAGCAAAATTAGCGGGGGCCCCAATGAGCAGTTCTTC. This sequence encodes CASSKISGGPNEQFF.

The genes are TRBV2 and TRBJ2-7; D call uncertain. The germline V gene has CDR1 SNHLY and CDR2 FYNNEI. Trimming stripped 4 bases from V and 3 bases from J, with 7 bases between. The CDR3 covers 12 residues. The CDR3 DNA reads as TGTGCCAGCAGTGTGGGTTTCTACGAGCAGTACTTC. The encoded protein is CASSVGFYEQYF.

This clonotype was recorded at least ten times. CDR3 amino acids: CASSSGQGTGELFF. The CDR3 DNA is TGTGCCAGCAGCTCGGGACAGGGAACCGGGGAGCTGTTTTTT. V usage is TRBV7-2 and J usage is TRBJ2-2; 9 bases fit TRBD1. J lost 5 bases, V lost 4 bases, and 2 bases had no gene match. CDR3 length equals 14 residues. Germline V gives CDR1 SGHTA, CDR2 FQGNSA.

About this clonotype: A much larger clone is a single base away; this may be a read error. The genes are TRBV27 and TRBJ2-3; either TRBD1 or TRBD2 may supply D (5 bases each). From germline, CDR1 is MNHEY and CDR2 SMNVEV (reference sequence). The length of the CDR3 is 13 residues. CDR3 amino acids: CARRVGATDTQYF. The CDR3 DNA reads TGTGCCCGCAGGGTCGGGGCCACAGATACGCAGTATTTT.

This clonotype was seen repeatedly, ten times or more. The junction does not match germline at one end; this may be a read error. V gene TRBV28 combines with J gene TRBJ1-3, with 7 bases lining up with TRBD1. This CDR3 is built from 13 residues. CDR1 MDHEN and CDR2 SYDVKM come from the germline V gene. The CDR3 nucleotides read TGTGCCAGCATCGAGATCAGGGGCGGGACAGTTAATTTT. Translation: CASIEIRGGTVNF.

At least ten counts were recorded for this clonotype. The CDR3 loop is CASSLRLAGATQLTNNEQFF. CDR3 bases: TGTGCCAGCAGCCTCCGACTAGCGGGGGCCACCCAGTTAACGAACAATGAGCAGTTCTTC. V is TRBV7-2 and J is TRBJ2-1; 12 positions match TRBD2. Germline V gives CDR1 SGHTA, CDR2 FQGNSA. V gave up 5 bases and J gave up 5 bases; unmatched junction bases: 19. The CDR3 has 20 amino acids.

This clonotype has at least ten counts. CDR3: CASSPDRVVMNTEAFF. As DNA, the CDR3 is TGTGCCAGCAGCCCAGACAGGGTTGTCATGAACACTGAAGCTTTCTTT. The chain couples TRBV7-3 to TRBJ1-1, with TRBD1 matching over 7 bases. Germline lookup yields CDR1 SGHTA and CDR2 FQGTGA. The CDR3 totals 16 residues. The V gene end was trimmed by 5 bases and the J gene end by 0 bases; junction bases not matched to a gene: 9.

This clonotype was seen repeatedly, ten times or more. The V gene is TRBV20-1, the J gene TRBJ1-3; the D gene is possibly TRBD1 (5 bases). The CDR3 is 17 residues long. The V gene's germline CDR1 is DFQATT and CDR2 SNEGSKA (reference sequence). V gave up 1 base and J gave up 2 bases, with 18 bases separating them. Here the CDR3 DNA reads TGCAGTGCTAGAGGAGGGTCCGGGGGAATGGCTGGAAACACCATATATTTT. Its protein is CSARGGSGGMAGNTIYF.

This clonotype was found many times. The chain has TRBV18 and TRBJ2-4, with D hard to call. The V and J ends lost 3 bases and 5 bases respectively, with 11 bases between them. Per germline, CDR1 KGHSH and CDR2 LQKENI. This CDR3 has 14 amino acids. The CDR3 loop reads CASSPEAAQNIQYF. DNA for the CDR3: TGTGCCAGCTCACCTGAGGCGGCTCAAAACATTCAGTACTTC. The entire variable domain, with the rest obtained from reference TRBV18 and TRBJ2-4, is as follows: NAGVMQNPRHLVRRRGQEARLRCSPMKGHSHVYWYRQLPEEGLKFMVYLQKENIIDESGMPKERFSAEFPKEGPSILRIQQVVRGDSAAYFCASSPEAAQNIQYFGAGTRLSVL.

This clonotype was observed at least ten times. The chain joins TRBV11-3 to TRBJ2-5; tentative D call: TRBD1 (6 bases). The CDR3 runs to 12 residues. Germline V gene sequence: CDR1 SGHNT, CDR2 YENEEA. V lost 5 bases and J lost 3, with 7 bases in between. In DNA, the CDR3 is TGTGCCAGCAGCCAGGGGAAAGAGACCCAGTACTTC. This codes for CASSQGKETQYF. The full variable domain, rest sourced from reference TRBV11-3 and TRBJ2-5, is EAGVVQSPRYKIIEKKQPVAFWCNPISGHNTLYWYLQNLGQGPELLIRYENEEAVDDSQLPKDRFSAERLKGVDSTLKIQPAELGDSAVYLCASSQGKETQYFGPGTRLLVL.

This clonotype was observed at least ten times. This chain links TRBV7-2 with TRBJ2-5; no reliable D call. CDR3 length equals 11 residues. Trimming pared 5 bases from V and 6 bases from J, leaving 7 bases between. Per the germline V gene, CDR1 is SGHTA and CDR2 is FQGNSA. The CDR3: CASSPEKTQYF. The CDR3 DNA reads as TGTGCCAGCAGCCCCGAGAAGACCCAGTACTTC.

This clonotype was seen at least ten times. V usage is TRBV20-1 and J usage is TRBJ2-5; D is ambiguous. With 1 base removed from V and 0 bases from J, the gap between germline ends came to 12 bases. Germline V gene data show CDR1 as DFQATT and CDR2 as SNEGSKA (reference sequence). The CDR3 is made up of 15 amino acids. DNA for the CDR3: TGCAGTGCTAGAGGGGGAATGGGGTACCAAGAGACCCAGTACTTC. This encodes CSARGGMGYQETQYF.

This clonotype was observed at least ten times. This chain joins TRBV19 and TRBJ1-2, with a weak D call TRBD1 (5 bases). The CDR3 sequence is 13 residues long. Trimming took 7 bases from V and 6 from J, leaving 15 bases between them. CDR1 LNHDA and CDR2 SQIVND come from the germline V gene (reference sequence). The chain's CDR3 is CASTPGPRDGYTF. DNA for the CDR3: TGTGCCAGTACCCCGGGACCCCGGGATGGCTACACCTTC.

This clonotype was found many times. The chain combines TRBV7-2 with TRBJ1-5; D not certain. The CDR3 totals 14 residues. V lost 5 bases and J lost 0, with 8 bases in between. From germline, CDR1 is SGHTA and CDR2 FQGNSA. CDR3: CASSPTYSNQPQHF. The CDR3 nucleotides are TGTGCCAGCAGCCCGACTTATAGCAATCAGCCCCAGCATTTT.

This clonotype was found many times. The rearrangement links TRBV7-4 to TRBJ2-1; 7 bases align to TRBD1. This CDR3 comprises 17 residues. V lost 2 bases, J lost 0 bases, and 7 bases stayed unmatched. From germline, CDR1 is SGHVT and CDR2 SQSDAQ. The CDR3 protein is CASSLKGAAHSYNEQFF. For the CDR3, the DNA is TGTGCCAGCAGCTTAAAGGGGGCGGCCCACTCCTACAATGAGCAGTTCTTC.

This clonotype was found many times. The gene calls are TRBV6-2 or TRBV6-3 and TRBJ2-1; D ambiguous. V lost 2 bases, J lost 10 bases, and 15 bases lay in between. CDR1 MNHEY and CDR2 SVGEGT come from the germline V gene. CDR3 size: 14 residues. CDR3 in DNA: TGTGCCAGCAGTTACAAGTGGCCACCCGGGGAGCAGTTCTTC. Translation: CASSYKWPPGEQFF.

This clonotype appeared many times. The V and J genes are TRBV6-1 and TRBJ1-2, with a weak D call TRBD1 (6 bases). The germline CDR1 and CDR2 sequences are MNHNS and SASEGT. The CDR3 consists of 15 residues. V shed 3 bases and J shed 3 bases, with 14 bases lying between them. CDR3 protein: CASSEAAGQYYGYTF. CDR3 in DNA: TGTGCCAGCAGTGAGGCTGCAGGACAGTACTATGGCTACACCTTC.

This clonotype was detected many times. V is TRBV7-2 and J is TRBJ1-6, with D unresolved. The germline V gene encodes CDR1 SGHTA and CDR2 FQGNSA. This CDR3 region has 14 residues. The V gene lost 4 bases and the J gene lost 4 bases, with 8 bases spanning the gap. The CDR3 DNA is TGTGCCAGCAGCTCCCGGGATTATAATTCACCCCTCCACTTT. As protein: CASSSRDYNSPLHF.

This clonotype was recorded at least ten times. The chain is built from TRBV28 and TRBJ1-6; 9 nucleotides align to TRBD1. Trimming at V came to 2 bases and at J to 5 bases, leaving 7 bases not matched to a gene. Germline V gene lookup returns CDR1 MDHEN and CDR2 SYDVKM. This CDR3 region has 17 residues. CDR3 region: CASSLRSGTGNNSPLHF. CDR3 bases: TGTGCCAGCAGTTTACGGTCCGGGACAGGGAATAATTCACCCCTCCACTTT. The complete variable domain, with remaining parts taken from reference TRBV28 and TRBJ1-6, reads DVKVTQSSRYLVKRTGEKVFLECVQDMDHENMFWYRQDPGLGLRLIYFSYDVKMKEKGDIPEGYSVSREKKERFSLILESASTNQTSMYLCASSLRSGTGNNSPLHFGNGTRLTVT.

This clonotype came up many times. V and J are TRBV7-8 and TRBJ1-1; TRBD1 agrees at 8 bases. With 8 bases clipped from V and 1 base from J, the junction kept 3 bases outside the gene matches. The CDR3 extends over 13 amino acids. The germline CDR1 and CDR2 sequences are SGHVS and FQNEAQ. Here the CDR3 reads CASGRGRNTEAFF. For the CDR3, the DNA is TGTGCCAGCGGCAGGGGGCGGAACACTGAAGCTTTCTTT. The full variable domain, its missing parts supplied by reference TRBV7-8 and TRBJ1-1, is GAGVSQSPRYKVAKRGQDVALRCDPISGHVSLFWYQQALGQGPEFLTYFQNEAQLDKSGLPSDRFFAERPEGSVSTLKIQRTQQEDSAVYLCASGRGRNTEAFFGQGTRLTVV.

There are many counts of this clonotype. This chain links TRBV7-8 with TRBJ1-4; 11 positions agree with TRBD1. Germline V gene sequence: CDR1 SGHVS, CDR2 FQNEAQ. With V trimmed by 4 bases and J by 7 bases, 2 bases remained unmatched. There are 14 residues in the CDR3. CDR3 nucleotide sequence: TGTGCCAGCAGCTGGGGACAGGGGGGTGAAAAACTGTTTTTT. It yields the protein CASSWGQGGEKLFF.

This clonotype occurred many times. This chain uses TRBV28 with TRBJ1-2, with no clear D. Between the trimmed V and J ends, which lost 4 bases and 3 bases, there was a span of 12 bases. The CDR3 length is 14 residues. Germline V gene lookup returns CDR1 MDHEN and CDR2 SYDVKM. This CDR3 is CASSSAIRDYGYTF. As DNA, the CDR3 is TGTGCCAGCAGTTCCGCGATTAGGGACTATGGCTACACCTTC.

This clonotype was seen a few times. V is TRBV24-1 and J is TRBJ1-6, with a weak D call TRBD1 (6 bases). The V end lost 9 bases, the J end lost 6 bases, and 11 bases lay between the germline ends. The CDR3 extends over 13 amino acids. The germline gives CDR1 KGHDR, CDR2 SFDVKD. CDR3 amino acids: CATRGGRNSPLHF. The CDR3, as DNA: TGTGCCACCCGAGGGGGGCGTAATTCACCCCTCCACTTT.

There are a few counts of this clonotype. The V gene is TRBV18, the J gene TRBJ2-1; TRBD2 agrees at 7 bases. V gave up 2 bases and J gave up 9 bases; unmatched junction bases: 4. The CDR3 consists of 13 residues. Per the germline V gene, CDR1 is KGHSH and CDR2 is LQKENI. For the CDR3, the DNA is TGTGCCAGCTCACCAAGGTGGGGGGGTGAGCAGTTCTTC. It yields the protein CASSPRWGGEQFF. Full variable domain (missing parts from reference TRBV18 and TRBJ2-1): NAGVMQNPRHLVRRRGQEARLRCSPMKGHSHVYWYRQLPEEGLKFMVYLQKENIIDESGMPKERFSAEFPKEGPSILRIQQVVRGDSAAYFCASSPRWGGEQFFGPGTRLTVL.

Many counts were recorded for this clonotype. The chain carries TRBV7-2 and TRBJ1-5, with 8 bases matching TRBD1. V was clipped by 1 base and J by 6 bases; unmatched bases: 14. The CDR3 spans 18 residues. Germline loops: CDR1 SGHTA, CDR2 FQGNSA. The CDR3 DNA reads as TGTGCCAGCAGCTTAGTCGGGTGGCAGGGGGCGAACACTCAGCCCCAGCATTTT. Its protein is CASSLVGWQGANTQPQHF. The whole variable domain, remainder taken from reference TRBV7-2 and TRBJ1-5, is GAGVSQSPSNKVTEKGKDVELRCDPISGHTALYWYRQSLGQGLEFLIYFQGNSAPDKSGLPSDRFSAERTGGSVSTLTIQRTQQEDSAVYLCASSLVGWQGANTQPQHFGDGTRLSIL.

At least ten counts were recorded for this clonotype. This sequence joins TRBV7-2 and TRBJ2-2, with D possibly TRBD1 on 6 matching bases. Between the trimmed V and J ends, which lost 1 base and 1 base, there was a span of 10 bases. Germline assignment: CDR1 SGHTA and CDR2 FQGNSA. CDR3 length equals 16 residues. The CDR3 here is CASSLVGTLNTGELFF. In DNA form, the CDR3 reads TGTGCCAGCAGCTTAGTGGGGACACTGAACACCGGGGAGCTGTTTTTT.

This clonotype was counted at least ten times. The rearrangement uses TRBV7-2 and TRBJ1-2, with no clear D. The germline V and J ends were trimmed by 2 bases and 2 bases, with 6 bases remaining between them. Germline V gene sequence: CDR1 SGHTA, CDR2 FQGNSA. CDR3 size: 13 residues. The CDR3 bases are TGTGCCAGCAGCTTACCCCAAAACTATGGCTACACCTTC. Amino acid sequence: CASSLPQNYGYTF.

This clonotype was picked up many times. The V and J genes are TRBV6-2 or TRBV6-3 and TRBJ1-1; D is unclear. Germline-derived CDR1 and CDR2 are MNHEY and SVGEGT. The V end lost 6 bases, the J end lost 6 bases, and 17 bases lay between the germline ends. The CDR3 length is 14 residues. CDR3 nucleotide sequence: TGTGCCAGCAGCCCAAAGTTTAGTAAATCTGAAGCTTTCTTT. It codes for CASSPKFSKSEAFF.

The rearrangement links TRBV7-2 to TRBJ2-7; D is unclear. V was trimmed by 5 bases and J by 3 bases, leaving 14 bases between them. The CDR3 is made up of 14 amino acids. The V gene's germline CDR1 is SGHTA and CDR2 FQGNSA. The CDR3 loop is CASSASQSLYEQYF. The CDR3 nucleotides are TGTGCCAGCAGCGCCTCCCAGTCCCTCTACGAGCAGTACTTC.